These T cell receptor beta chains were read from a single sample in a study of T cell repertoires in cytomegalovirus infection. These receptors lack a known antigen. TCRdb used MiXCR to reprocess the reads, holding one entry per CDR3 protein. This sample has about 110,000 distinct CDR3 sequences, with roughly 30% found just once. Sequencing used CD8+ T cells from cultured PBMCs, obtained from culture after CMV antigen stimulation. The source of these receptors is a human donor in good health (CMV status not recorded). Some clones in this sample may be carry-over from other donors' samples. Both conserved end residues are part of each CDR3. The D gene is left open where the match is weak. Not all rows give a size; the values are once, few, many and, for expanded clones, a class.

DNA	CDR3	size	V	J	D
TGTGCCAGCAGCCAAGAGAGGACAGGGCAACTCTATGGCTACACCTTC	CASSQERTGQLYGYTF	.	TRBV4-2	TRBJ1-2	TRBD1
TGCGCCAGCAGCCCACCGGGACAGGGGGATCCTAGGGATGAGCAGTTCTTC	CASSPPGQGDPRDEQFF	.	TRBV4-1	TRBJ2-1	TRBD1
TGTGCCAGCAACCAAGGGGGACTAGCGGGGATAAACAATGAGCAGTTCTTC	CASNQGGLAGINNEQFF	once	TRBV3-1	TRBJ2-1	TRBD2
TGCGCCAGCAGCCCGCGACTAGCGGGGGTCACCGGGGAGCTGTTTTTT	CASSPRLAGVTGELFF	.	TRBV4-1	TRBJ2-2	TRBD2
TGTGCCAGCAGCCACAGTCCCGGGACGGGGGACGGGACTGAAGCTTTCTTT	CASSHSPGTGDGTEAFF	.	TRBV7-2	TRBJ1-1	.
TGTGCCAGCAGTTGGGGCGGGACGCACACCGGGGAGCTGTTTTTT	CASSWGGTHTGELFF	few	TRBV27	TRBJ2-2	.
TGTGCCAGCAGTTACGGGGGCAGCTGGGAGACCCAGTACTTC	CASSYGGSWETQYF	few	TRBV6-5	TRBJ2-5	.
TGTGCCTGGAAGGGTTGGGGGGGGGGACTGGACACAGATACGCAGTATTTT	CAWKGWGGGLDTDTQYF	.	TRBV30	TRBJ2-3	TRBD2
TGTGCCAGCAGCGGCCTGACAGAAAATGAAAAACTGTTTTTT	CASSGLTENEKLFF	.	TRBV11-1	TRBJ1-4	.
TGTGCCACCATTGGGGACAGGGTAGCCTACGAGCAGTACTTC	CATIGDRVAYEQYF	.	TRBV2	TRBJ2-7	TRBD1
TGTGCCAGCACGACGGGAATCGGCACCGGGGAGCTGTTTTTT	CASTTGIGTGELFF	.	TRBV2	TRBJ2-2	.
TGTGCCAGCAGTCGGTCAGAGCTAGCCAAAAACATTCAGTACTTC	CASSRSELAKNIQYF	.	TRBV2	TRBJ2-4	.
TGTGCCAGCAGCTTGGGGTACGAGGGCACTGAAGCTTTCTTT	CASSLGYEGTEAFF	many	TRBV7-6	TRBJ1-1	.
TGTGCCAGCAGAGGAAAGAAGTCCCCGACTTACGAGCAGTACTTC	CASRGKKSPTYEQYF	.	TRBV2	TRBJ2-7	.
TGTGCCAGCAGCTTCTCAGTGGGCTCGGATGAGCAGTTCTTC	CASSFSVGSDEQFF	.	TRBV7-2	TRBJ2-1	.
TGCGCCAGCAGCCAAGATAGGCTACAGGGGGGACTCACTGAAGCTTTCTTT	CASSQDRLQGGLTEAFF	.	TRBV4-1	TRBJ1-1	TRBD1
TGTGCCAGCAGGGACAGGCGGAGGAACACTGAAGCTTTCTTT	CASRDRRRNTEAFF	few	TRBV7-9	TRBJ1-1	TRBD1
TGCAGTGCACCGGGACTAGCGGGGGCAGATACGCAGTATTTT	CSAPGLAGADTQYF	.	TRBV20-1	TRBJ2-3	TRBD2
TGTGCCAGCAGTGAAGCTGGTGACCTGGGGTCGGATGGCTACACCTTC	CASSEAGDLGSDGYTF	.	TRBV2	TRBJ1-2	.
TGTGCCAGCCCCGCGGGGGCTAGCACAGATACGCAGTATTTT	CASPAGASTDTQYF	few	TRBV27	TRBJ2-3	.
TGTGCCATCAGTGGGGAGGGGGTGGTCCTCGAGCAGTACTTC	CAISGEGVVLEQYF	.	TRBV10-3	TRBJ2-7	.
TGCGCCAGCAGCCAAGAGCTTGGGGTTTGGGAAACGAACACCGGGGAGCTGTTTTTT	CASSQELGVWETNTGELFF	.	TRBV4-1	TRBJ2-2	.
TGTGCCAGTAGTCCAGTGACAGGGAACCTCTATGGCTACACCTTC	CASSPVTGNLYGYTF	.	TRBV19	TRBJ1-2	TRBD1
TGTGCCAGTGATCCTCTAATCCCAATGTACAATGAGCAGTTCTTC	CASDPLIPMYNEQFF	many	TRBV7-8	TRBJ2-1	.
TGTGCCAGCAGCGGGCGGGGGTATGGCTACACCTTC	CASSGRGYGYTF	.	TRBV7-2	TRBJ1-2	.
TGTGCCAGCAGCCCTGAGGGACTAGCAGCAGATACGCAGTATTTT	CASSPEGLAADTQYF	few	TRBV9	TRBJ2-3	TRBD2
TGTGCCAGCAGCTCGACCCCGACAGGGCCACATGACTATGGCTACACCTTC	CASSSTPTGPHDYGYTF	few	TRBV7-9	TRBJ1-2	TRBD1
TGTGCCAGCAGTTTATCCGAAAACTATGGCTACACCTTC	CASSLSENYGYTF	.	TRBV27	TRBJ1-2	.
TGTGCCAGCAGTTATGCCGGGACAGGGGTTGGCTACACCTTC	CASSYAGTGVGYTF	many	TRBV6-5	TRBJ1-2	TRBD1
TGTGCCAGCAGCCCTCTCAGGTTCGATGAGCAGTTCTTC	CASSPLRFDEQFF	few	TRBV12-3/TRBV12-4	TRBJ2-1	.
TGCAGTGCAAGCGGACTGCCTCGATCCTACAATGAGCAGTTCTTC	CSASGLPRSYNEQFF	few	TRBV20-1	TRBJ2-1	.
TGTGCCAGCCGTTTCACCGACAGTTACTACGAGCAGTACTTC	CASRFTDSYYEQYF	.	TRBV28	TRBJ2-7	.
TGTGCCAGCAGTTCACCCAGGACTAGACTAACCTACGAGCAGTACTTC	CASSSPRTRLTYEQYF	.	TRBV27	TRBJ2-7	TRBD2
TGTGCCAGCAGTCCAGAGACCCAAAACAATGAGCAGTTCTTC	CASSPETQNNEQFF	.	TRBV12-3/TRBV12-4	TRBJ2-1	.
TGTGCCAGCAGCTCAACACCCAGCAATCAGCCCCAGCATTTT	CASSSTPSNQPQHF	.	TRBV7-4	TRBJ1-5	.
TGTGCCAGCAGCTACACCAAGAACACTGAAGCTTTCTTT	CASSYTKNTEAFF	few	TRBV11-3	TRBJ1-1	.
TGTGCCATCAGCCGGGACACGAACACTGAAGCTTTCTTT	CAISRDTNTEAFF	.	TRBV10-3	TRBJ1-1	.
TGTGCCAGCAGCTCCTCAGGCGGGGGCAACACCGGGGAGCTGTTTTTT	CASSSSGGGNTGELFF	.	TRBV11-1	TRBJ2-2	.
TGTGCCAGCAGCGGAGGCGACACGAACACTGAAGCTTTCTTT	CASSGGDTNTEAFF	few	TRBV9	TRBJ1-1	.
TGTGCCAGCAGCACCCTAGTCGGAGATACGCAGTATTTT	CASSTLVGDTQYF	few	TRBV7-9	TRBJ2-3	.
TGTGCCAGCATGACAGGACACGAGCAGTACTTC	CASMTGHEQYF	few	TRBV6-1	TRBJ2-7	.
TGTGCCAGCAGTGAAGGGGACCTAGGTGCACCCCTCCACTTT	CASSEGDLGAPLHF	many	TRBV6-1	TRBJ1-6	.
TGTGCCAGCAGTTCCGACAATCAGCCCCAGCATTTT	CASSSDNQPQHF	many	TRBV28	TRBJ1-5	.
TGTGCCATCAGTGAGTCGAGTGGGACTAGCAATCAGCCCCAGCATTTT	CAISESSGTSNQPQHF	.	TRBV10-3	TRBJ1-5	.
TGTGCCAGCAGCTTCGCAAAAAAGGAGTACTTC	CASSFAKKEYF	.	TRBV7-6	TRBJ2-7	.
TGTGCCAGCAGTTTGTCCCGGGACAGGGTTAACTATGGCTACACCTTC	CASSLSRDRVNYGYTF	.	TRBV27	TRBJ1-2	TRBD1
TGCAGTGCTAGAGATAGTTCGGGGCCCGCCGGCTACACCTTC	CSARDSSGPAGYTF	.	TRBV20-1	TRBJ1-2	.
TGTGCCAGCAGTCGGACAGTTTCCTACGAGCAGTACTTC	CASSRTVSYEQYF	.	TRBV27	TRBJ2-7	.